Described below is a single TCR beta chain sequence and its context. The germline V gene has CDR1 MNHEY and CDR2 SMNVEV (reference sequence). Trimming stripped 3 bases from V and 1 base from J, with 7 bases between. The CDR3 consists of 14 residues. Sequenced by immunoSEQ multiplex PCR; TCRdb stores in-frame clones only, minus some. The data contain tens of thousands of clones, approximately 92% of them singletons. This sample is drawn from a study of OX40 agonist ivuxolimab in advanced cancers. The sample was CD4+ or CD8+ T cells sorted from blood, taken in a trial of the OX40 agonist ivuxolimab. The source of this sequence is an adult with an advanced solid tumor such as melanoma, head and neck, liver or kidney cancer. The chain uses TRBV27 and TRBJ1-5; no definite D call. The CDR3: CASSFLGSNQPQHF. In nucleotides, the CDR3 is TGTGCCAGCAGTTTTTTAGGGAGCAATCAGCCCCAGCATTTT.